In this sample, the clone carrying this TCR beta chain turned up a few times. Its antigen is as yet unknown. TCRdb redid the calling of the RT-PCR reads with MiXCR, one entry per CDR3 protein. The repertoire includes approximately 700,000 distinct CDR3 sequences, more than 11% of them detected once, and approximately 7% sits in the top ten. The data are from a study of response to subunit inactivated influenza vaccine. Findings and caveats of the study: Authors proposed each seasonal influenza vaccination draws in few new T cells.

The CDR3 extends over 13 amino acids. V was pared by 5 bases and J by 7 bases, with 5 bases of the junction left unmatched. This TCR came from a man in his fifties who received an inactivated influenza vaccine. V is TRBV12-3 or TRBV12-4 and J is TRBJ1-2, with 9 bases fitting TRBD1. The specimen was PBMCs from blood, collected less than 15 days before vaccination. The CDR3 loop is CASSPGTGFGYTF. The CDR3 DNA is TGTGCCAGCAGTCCAGGGACAGGGTTTGGCTACACCTTC.